Each of the 24 T cell receptor beta chains below was sequenced from the same sample in a study of control samples from healthy donors and cancer patients. This table comes from immunoSEQ multiplex PCR, and its TCRdb copy is limited to in-frame clones, with some not included. The table has over 150,000 clones, over 90% seen once; the top ten hold 1%. Sample: blood. Every receptor here comes from a woman between 25 and 40 years old in good health.

The V and J genes are TRBV11-2 and TRBJ2-5; the D gene is possibly TRBD2 (6 bases). Germline V gene sequence: CDR1 SGHAT, CDR2 FQNNGV. V lost 1 base and J 2 bases, leaving 23 bases between the germline ends. The CDR3 covers 19 residues. The CDR3 here is CASSLVRRGRNLYQETQYF. The CDR3 DNA reads TGTGCCAGCAGCTTAGTCAGGAGGGGCAGGAACCTCTATCAAGAGACCCAGTACTTC.

The chain recombines TRBV5-6 with TRBJ2-1; TRBD2 matches 7 bases. The V gene's germline CDR1 is SGHDT and CDR2 YYEEEE. The CDR3 consists of 13 residues. V gave up 0 bases and J gave up 7 bases; unmatched junction bases: 1. DNA for the CDR3: TGTGCCAGCAGCTTGGCGGGGGGAAATGAGCAGTTCTTC. Its translation is CASSLAGGNEQFF. The full variable domain, rest sourced from reference TRBV5-6 and TRBJ2-1, is DAGVTQSPTHLIKTRGQQVTLRCSPKSGHDTVSWYQQALGQGPQFIFQYYEEEERQRGNFPDRFSGHQFPNYSSELNVNALLLGDSALYLCASSLAGGNEQFFGPGTRLTVL.

The V call is TRBV6-5, the J call TRBJ2-2; unclear D gene. This CDR3 is built from 14 residues. Trimming took off 2 bases at V and 2 bases at J, with 6 bases between the two ends. Germline lookup yields CDR1 MNHEY and CDR2 SVGAGI. The CDR3 DNA is TGTGCCAGCAGTTACACAGCAAACACCGGGGAGCTGTTTTTT. It is translated as CASSYTANTGELFF.

The V call is TRBV28, the J call TRBJ2-3; D could derive from TRBD1 or TRBD2 (5 bases each). Germline lookup yields CDR1 MDHEN and CDR2 SYDVKM. The CDR3 runs 15 residues. Trimming removed 6 bases from V and 1 base from J, with 14 bases in between. Written as DNA, the CDR3 is TGTGCCAGCAGCAGCCCGGGGCCCCGCACAGATACGCAGTATTTT. Residues: CASSSPGPRTDTQYF.

The chain combines TRBV5-1 with TRBJ2-2; TRBD2 is a possible D gene (6 bases). Germline V CDR1 and CDR2: SGHRS, YFSETQ. The CDR3 has 15 amino acids. V lost 4 bases, J lost 0 bases, and 10 bases lay in between. CDR3 DNA sequence: TGCGCCAGCAGCCCCCGACTAGCGAACACCGGGGAGCTGTTTTTT. Translated: CASSPRLANTGELFF.

The genes are TRBV5-1 and TRBJ1-2; D call uncertain. Germline V gene data show CDR1 as SGHRS and CDR2 as YFSETQ. Between the trimmed V and J ends, which lost 0 bases and 5 bases, there was a span of 17 bases. This CDR3 region has 16 residues. The CDR3 here is CASSLVSPGDRYGYTF. The DNA of the CDR3 is TGCGCCAGCAGCTTGGTGTCCCCGGGCGACCGGTATGGCTACACCTTC.

The rearrangement joins TRBV5-5 to TRBJ1-4; no clear D gene. Germline assignment: CDR1 SGHKS and CDR2 YYEKEE (reference sequence). V lost 4 bases to trimming and J lost 0 bases, with 13 bases between them. CDR3 size: 16 residues. CDR3 DNA sequence: TGTGCCAGCAGCGGGCCCCAGGCAGCAACTAATGAAAAACTGTTTTTT. Translation: CASSGPQAATNEKLFF.

V gene TRBV14 combines with J gene TRBJ1-1, with 10 positions matching TRBD1. Trimming at V came to 5 bases and at J to 3 bases, leaving 3 bases not matched to a gene. This CDR3 has 14 amino acids. From germline, CDR1 is SGHDN and CDR2 FVKESK. This CDR3 reads CASSDRGLHTEAFF. In DNA, the CDR3 is TGTGCCAGCAGCGACAGGGGGCTACACACTGAAGCTTTCTTT. The variable domain in full, with the rest retrieved from reference TRBV14 and TRBJ1-1, is EAGVTQFPSHSVIEKGQTVTLRCDPISGHDNLYWYRRVMGKEIKFLLHFVKESKQDESGMPNNRFLAERTGGTYSTLKVQPAELEDSGVYFCASSDRGLHTEAFFGQGTRLTVV.

The CDR3 DNA follows: TGTGCCAGCAGTTTGGGGGGGGGCAATGAGCAGTTCTTC. Its protein is CASSLGGGNEQFF. V is TRBV28 and J is TRBJ2-1; 7 bases align to TRBD2. The CDR3 sequence is 13 residues long. Germline V gives CDR1 MDHEN, CDR2 SYDVKM. The trim removed 3 bases at V and 6 bases at J, leaving 2 bases unmatched.

This sequence joins TRBV11-2 and TRBJ2-7, with 7 bases aligning to TRBD1. The CDR3 covers 12 residues. CDR1 is SGHAT, CDR2 FQNNGV, per germline. V was clipped by 4 bases and J by 5 bases; unmatched bases: 2. The CDR3 region is CASSYTGDEQYF. In DNA, the CDR3 is TGTGCCAGCAGCTATACAGGGGACGAGCAGTACTTC.

The V gene is TRBV29-1, the J gene TRBJ2-3; D remains unclear. V was clipped by 1 base and J by 2 bases, with 10 bases between them. CDR1 is SQVTM, CDR2 ANQGSEA, per germline. The CDR3 has 14 residues. The DNA for the CDR3 is TGCAGCGTTGAAGGGGGAACTCCCACAGATACGCAGTATTTT. This codes for CSVEGGTPTDTQYF.

V is TRBV7-9 and J is TRBJ1-2; D is undetermined. The CDR3 is made up of 13 amino acids. Trimming stripped 3 bases from V and 10 bases from J, with 15 bases between. CDR1 and CDR2 from the germline V gene are SEHNR and FQNEAQ (reference sequence). In DNA, the CDR3 is TGTGCCAGCAGCTTCACTGAAGTTGTGGCCTACACCTTC. Residues: CASSFTEVVAYTF.

The chain recombines TRBV11-2 with TRBJ2-5; 8 bases fit TRBD2. The ends lost 1 base at V and 5 bases at J; junction bases unmatched: 0. Per the germline V gene, CDR1 is SGHAT and CDR2 is FQNNGV. The CDR3 loop spans 13 amino acids. The CDR3 nucleotides are TGTGCCAGCAGCTTAGGGACTAGCGAGACCCAGTACTTC. Translation: CASSLGTSETQYF.

This chain uses TRBV28 with TRBJ2-7; either TRBD1 or TRBD2 may fit D (5 bases each). The V gene's germline CDR1 is MDHEN and CDR2 SYDVKM. V lost 6 bases and J 2 bases, leaving 11 bases between the germline ends. This CDR3 is built from 13 residues. The CDR3 sequence is CASRGPRTYEQYF. In nucleotides, the CDR3 is TGTGCCAGCAGGGGACCCAGAACCTACGAGCAGTACTTC.

This chain uses TRBV27 with TRBJ2-2, with a possible D match to TRBD1 (6 bases). The CDR3 runs 13 residues. The V and J ends lost 10 bases and 2 bases respectively, with 11 bases between them. Germline V CDR1 and CDR2: MNHEY, SMNVEV (reference sequence). The CDR3 is CAIKGHNTGELFF. The DNA for the CDR3 is TGTGCCATCAAGGGACATAACACCGGGGAGCTGTTTTTT.

This clone was recorded only once. The rearrangement uses TRBV5-1 and TRBJ1-5; a weak D match, TRBD1 (6 bases). Per germline, CDR1 SGHRS and CDR2 YFSETQ. Trimming took off 2 bases at V and 3 bases at J, with 12 bases between the two ends. This CDR3 has 15 amino acids. The CDR3 reads CASSFGRQDNQPQHF. The CDR3 bases are TGCGCCAGCAGCTTTGGTCGACAGGACAATCAGCCCCAGCATTTT.

This sequence joins TRBV5-8 and TRBJ1-2; 9 nucleotides match TRBD1. This CDR3 is 15 amino acids long. The V gene's germline CDR1 is SGHTS and CDR2 YDEGEE. The ends lost 4 bases at V and 6 bases at J; junction bases unmatched: 10. The CDR3 DNA reads as TGTGCCAGCAGCGCCCCTATACAGGGGGCGGATGGCTACACCTTC. This sequence encodes CASSAPIQGADGYTF. The variable domain in full, with the rest retrieved from reference TRBV5-8 and TRBJ1-2, is EAGVTQSPTHLIKTRGQQATLRCSPISGHTSVYWYQQALGLGLQFLLWYDEGEERNRGNFPPRFSGRQFPNYSSELNVNALELEDSALYLCASSAPIQGADGYTFGSGTRLTVV.

The V gene is TRBV5-8, the J gene TRBJ1-5, with no clear D. This CDR3 is 14 amino acids long. V gave up 1 base and J gave up 7 bases, with 12 bases separating them. Germline CDR1 reads SGHTS; CDR2 reads YDEGEE. CDR3 region: CASSLFGNRQPQHF. The CDR3 DNA reads as TGTGCCAGCAGCTTGTTCGGGAATCGGCAGCCCCAGCATTTT.

The V and J genes are TRBV29-1 and TRBJ1-2; the D gene is possibly TRBD1 (5 bases). V lost 6 bases and J lost 3, with 8 bases in between. This CDR3 contains 11 residues. Germline V gene lookup returns CDR1 SQVTM and CDR2 ANQGSEA. CDR3 coding DNA: TGCAGCGTCGAACAGGACTATGGCTACACCTTC. It yields the protein CSVEQDYGYTF.

This rearrangement joins TRBV28 to TRBJ1-3; a weak D match, TRBD1 (5 bases). The CDR3 consists of 16 residues. From germline, CDR1 is MDHEN and CDR2 SYDVKM. With 6 bases removed from V and 1 base from J, the gap between germline ends came to 16 bases. The CDR3 DNA reads TGTGCCAGCAGCTCAGACGCCCGGGGGTCTGGAAACACCATATATTTT. It codes for CASSSDARGSGNTIYF.

The chain carries TRBV3-1 (or the pseudogene TRBV3-2) and TRBJ1-3, with a possible D match to TRBD1 (6 bases). The V gene's germline CDR1 is LGHDT and CDR2 YNNKEL (reference sequence). Trimming cost V 4 bases and J 1 base, with 11 bases left between them. This CDR3 is built from 15 residues. The CDR3 spells CASSRTGRSGNTIYF. In DNA, the CDR3 is TGTGCCAGCAGCCGAACAGGGAGGTCTGGAAACACCATATATTTT.

The J gene is TRBJ1-2, the V gene TRBV11-2; perhaps TRBD1 as D (5 bases). CDR3 size: 16 residues. V lost 7 bases, J lost 4 bases, and 22 bases lay in between. The V gene's germline CDR1 is SGHAT and CDR2 FQNNGV. The CDR3 DNA reads TGTGCCAGCACCGCTTACGCCCAGGGTGGTCGCTATGGCTACACCTTC. It codes for CASTAYAQGGRYGYTF.

The chain couples TRBV6-5 to TRBJ2-7, with TRBD1 matching 7 bases. The germline gives CDR1 MNHEY, CDR2 SVGAGI. V gave up 8 bases and J gave up 4 bases; unmatched junction bases: 8. The CDR3 has 13 amino acids. The DNA of the CDR3 is TGTGCCAGCTGGGACAGAAAGACTTACGAGCAGTACTTC. It specifies CASWDRKTYEQYF.

The CDR3 here is CASSYGAGTAYEQYF. In DNA, the CDR3 is TGTGCCAGCAGTTACGGGGCCGGGACTGCCTACGAGCAGTACTTC. The chain employs TRBV6-5 and TRBJ2-7; D possibly corresponds to TRBD2 (6 bases). Germline CDR1 and CDR2: MNHEY and SVGAGI. V was trimmed by 2 bases and J by 2 bases, leaving 13 bases between them. The CDR3 length is 15 residues.